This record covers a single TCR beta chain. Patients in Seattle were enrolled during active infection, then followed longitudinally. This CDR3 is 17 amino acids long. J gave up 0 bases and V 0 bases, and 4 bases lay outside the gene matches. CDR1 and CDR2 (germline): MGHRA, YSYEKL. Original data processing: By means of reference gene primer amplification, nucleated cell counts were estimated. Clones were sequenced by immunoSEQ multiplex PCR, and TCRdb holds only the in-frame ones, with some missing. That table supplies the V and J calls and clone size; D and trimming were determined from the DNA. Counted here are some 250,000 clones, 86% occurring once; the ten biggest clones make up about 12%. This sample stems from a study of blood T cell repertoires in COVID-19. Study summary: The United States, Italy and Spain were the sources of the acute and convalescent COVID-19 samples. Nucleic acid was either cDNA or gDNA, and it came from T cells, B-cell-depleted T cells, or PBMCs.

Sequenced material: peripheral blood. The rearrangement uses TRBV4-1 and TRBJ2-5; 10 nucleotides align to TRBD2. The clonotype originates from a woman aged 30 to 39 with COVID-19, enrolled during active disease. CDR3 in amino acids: CASSQDGLAGDQETQYF. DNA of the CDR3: TGCGCCAGCAGCCAAGATGGCCTAGCGGGGGACCAAGAGACCCAGTACTTC.